This T cell receptor (beta chain) was obtained from a study of Graves' ophthalmopathy and Graves' hyperthyroidism. The TCR beta CDR3 regions underwent amplification from RNA transcripts. First-round RT-PCR used HTBI primers; second-round multiplex PCR followed. TCRdb processed the multiplex PCR reads anew with MiXCR; each CDR3 protein has one entry. The sample lists 300,000 to 400,000 distinct CDR3 sequences; 15% to 20% were seen once. In this sample, this clonotype turned up many times. Sequencing was performed on peripheral blood. This TCR derives from an adult man with Graves' ophthalmopathy.

CDR3 loop: CASSEKGTGELFF. In DNA form, the CDR3 reads TGTGCCAGCAGTGAGAAGGGTACCGGGGAGCTGTTTTTT. The rearrangement joins TRBV6-4 to TRBJ2-2; D not resolved. CDR1 and CDR2 (germline): MRHNA, SNTAGT. This CDR3 is built from 13 residues. V dropped 3 bases and J dropped 5 bases, with 7 bases sitting between them.